The source of this T cell receptor (beta chain) is a study of neoadjuvant anti-PD-1 for oral cavity cancer. Across the study: Before surgery, most patients got three to four biweekly 3 mg/kg nivolumab doses. Around day 43, patients without progression received a fourth nivolumab dose before surgery.

Per germline, CDR1 MDHEN and CDR2 SYDVKM. Unmatched junction bases numbered 5, after V lost 2 bases and J lost 6 bases. The CDR3 spans 14 residues. This table comes from immunoSEQ multiplex PCR, and its TCRdb copy is limited to in-frame clones, with some not included. The sample consists of roughly 13,000 clones, over 50% of them appearing once. The chain employs TRBV28 and TRBJ2-5, with 8 bases lining up with TRBD2. The source of this sequence is a person aged 35-79 years with oral cavity squamous cell carcinoma. Material: tumor tissue, obtained before nivolumab (anti-PD-1) treatment. The CDR3 region has the DNA TGTGCCAGCAGTTTAGAAGCGGGAGCGAAGACCCAGTACTTC. This gives the protein CASSLEAGAKTQYF.